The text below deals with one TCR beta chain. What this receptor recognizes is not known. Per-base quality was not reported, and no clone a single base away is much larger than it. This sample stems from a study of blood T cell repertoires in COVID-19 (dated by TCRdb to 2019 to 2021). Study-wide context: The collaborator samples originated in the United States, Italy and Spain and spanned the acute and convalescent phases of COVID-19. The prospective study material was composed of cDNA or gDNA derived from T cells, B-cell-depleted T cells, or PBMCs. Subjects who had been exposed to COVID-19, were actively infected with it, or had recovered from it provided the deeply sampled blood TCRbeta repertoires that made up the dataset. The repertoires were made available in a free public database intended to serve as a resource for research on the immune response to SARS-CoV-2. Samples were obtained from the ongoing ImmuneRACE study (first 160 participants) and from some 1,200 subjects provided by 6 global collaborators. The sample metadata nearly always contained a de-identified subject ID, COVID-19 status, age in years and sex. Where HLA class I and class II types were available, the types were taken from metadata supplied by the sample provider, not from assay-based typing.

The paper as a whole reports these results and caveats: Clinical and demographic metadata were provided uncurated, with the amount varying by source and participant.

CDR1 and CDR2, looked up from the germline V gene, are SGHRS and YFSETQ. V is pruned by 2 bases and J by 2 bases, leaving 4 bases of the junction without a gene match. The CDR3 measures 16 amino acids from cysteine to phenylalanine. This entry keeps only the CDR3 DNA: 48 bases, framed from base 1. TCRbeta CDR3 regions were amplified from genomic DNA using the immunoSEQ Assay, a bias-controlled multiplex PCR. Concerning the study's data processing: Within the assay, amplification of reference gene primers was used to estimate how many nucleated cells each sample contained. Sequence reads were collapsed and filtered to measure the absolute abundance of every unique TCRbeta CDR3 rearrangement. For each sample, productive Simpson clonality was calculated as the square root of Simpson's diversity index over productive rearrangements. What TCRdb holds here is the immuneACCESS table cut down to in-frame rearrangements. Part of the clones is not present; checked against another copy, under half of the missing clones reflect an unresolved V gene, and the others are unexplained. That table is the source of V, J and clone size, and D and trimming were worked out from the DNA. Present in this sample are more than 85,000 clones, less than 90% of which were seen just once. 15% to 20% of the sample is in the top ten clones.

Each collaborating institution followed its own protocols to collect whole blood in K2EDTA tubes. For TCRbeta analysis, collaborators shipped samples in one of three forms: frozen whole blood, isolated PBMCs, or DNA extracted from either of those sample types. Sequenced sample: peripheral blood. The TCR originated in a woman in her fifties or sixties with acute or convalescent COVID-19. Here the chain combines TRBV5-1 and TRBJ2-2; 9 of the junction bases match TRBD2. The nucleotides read TGCGCCAGCAGCTTAGGTAGCGGGGGCAACACCGGGGAGCTGTTTTTT. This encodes CASSLGSGGNTGELFF.